Listed here are 18 T cell receptor beta chains from one sample, sequenced in a study of blood T cell repertoires in COVID-19. Method: immunoSEQ multiplex PCR; TCRdb's copy keeps in-frame clones and lacks some. This table has 120,000 to 150,000 clones, 76% appearing once. The sample was peripheral blood. All receptors come from a man in his 60s with acute or convalescent COVID-19.

This clone was counted between two and nine times. The chain couples TRBV19 to TRBJ1-6, with 7 bases identical to TRBD1. V shed 5 bases and J 5 bases; nucleotides not matched to a gene: 9. Germline-derived CDR1 and CDR2 are LNHDA and SQIVND (reference sequence). The CDR3 is made up of 16 amino acids. CDR3 sequence: CASSDYWGQNNSPLHF. Written as DNA, the CDR3 is TGTGCCAGTAGTGATTATTGGGGACAGAATAATTCACCCCTCCACTTT.

The chain is built from TRBV10-3 and TRBJ2-1; 9 bases align to TRBD2. V lost 4 bases to trimming and J lost 9 bases; unmatched junction nucleotides: 16. In germline, CDR1 is ENHRY, CDR2 SYGVKD. The length of the CDR3 is 17 residues. The CDR3 DNA sequence: TGTGCCATCAGTGGAGGGGGCGGGAGGGTGAGGTATACTGAGCAGTTCTTC. This translates into CAISGGGGRVRYTEQFF.

The genes are TRBV6-2 or TRBV6-3 and TRBJ1-1, with D unclear. The CDR3 runs to 11 residues. In germline, CDR1 is MNHEY, CDR2 SVGEGT. V was trimmed by 6 bases and J by 6 bases, leaving 8 bases between them. The CDR3 sequence is CASSQAAEAFF. The CDR3 DNA reads as TGTGCCAGCAGCCAAGCCGCTGAAGCTTTCTTT.

In this sample, this clone turned up once. The V and J genes are TRBV7-6 and TRBJ2-7; no definite D call. The germline V gene has CDR1 SGHVS and CDR2 FNYEAQ. V lost 3 bases, J lost 6 bases, and 9 bases lay in between. The CDR3 loop spans 12 amino acids. The CDR3 nucleotides are TGTGCCAGCAGCTTCCCAGTTTTCGAGCAGTACTTC. The encoded protein is CASSFPVFEQYF.

V and J are TRBV10-1 and TRBJ2-7; TRBD2 matches 9 bases. CDR1 WNHNN and CDR2 SYGVQD come from the germline V gene (reference sequence). This CDR3 has 14 amino acids. Unmatched junction bases numbered 5, after V lost 4 bases and J lost 4 bases. The CDR3 DNA reads TGCGCCAGCAGTGCCGTGGCGGGGGGGTACGAGCAGTACTTC. It is translated as CASSAVAGGYEQYF.

The chain has TRBV20-1 and TRBJ2-7, with D possibly matching TRBD2 (6 bases). The CDR3 covers 15 residues. Germline assignment: CDR1 DFQATT and CDR2 SNEGSKA (reference sequence). V shed 3 bases and J shed 7 bases, with 22 bases lying between them. CDR3 nucleotide sequence: TGCAGTGCTAGTCCCCCTGGTAGGGGCGCGGGGGAGCAGTACTTC. The encoded protein is CSASPPGRGAGEQYF.

The chain carries TRBV9 and TRBJ2-1; 9 positions agree with TRBD2. Germline V gene sequence: CDR1 SGDLS, CDR2 YYNGEE. The CDR3 contains 17 residues. V shed 3 bases and J 0 bases; nucleotides not matched to a gene: 7. The CDR3 sequence: CASSDRLAVYSYNEQFF. For the CDR3, the DNA is TGTGCCAGCAGCGATCGACTAGCGGTTTACTCCTACAATGAGCAGTTCTTC. Based on the CDR3 plus reference TRBV9 and TRBJ2-1, the full variable domain is DSGVTQTPKHLITATGQRVTLRCSPRSGDLSVYWYQQSLDQGLQFLIQYYNGEERAKGNILERFSAQQFPDLHSELNLSSLELGDSALYFCASSDRLAVYSYNEQFFGPGTRLTVL.

This clone was observed a handful of times. The V and J genes are TRBV5-6 and TRBJ1-1; D is unclear. The CDR3 loop spans 11 amino acids. The germline CDR1 and CDR2 sequences are SGHDT and YYEEEE. V lost 0 bases and J 11 bases, leaving 8 bases between the germline ends. The CDR3 DNA reads TGTGCCAGCAGCTTGGGGCAGCGGGCTTTCTTT. This codes for CASSLGQRAFF.

The rearrangement links TRBV28 to TRBJ1-2; no firm D call. Trimming stripped 7 bases from V and 4 bases from J, with 10 bases between. This CDR3 comprises 12 residues. The germline V gene has CDR1 MDHEN and CDR2 SYDVKM. The CDR3 loop is CASTLNGYGYTF. The CDR3 bases are TGTGCCAGCACCCTGAACGGCTATGGCTACACCTTC.

The chain employs TRBV4-1 and TRBJ2-3; D gene unclear. This CDR3 is 15 amino acids long. The V and J ends lost 0 bases and 0 bases respectively, with 7 bases between them. Germline V gene sequence: CDR1 MGHRA, CDR2 YSYEKL. The CDR3 protein is CASSQERYSTDTQYF. DNA of the CDR3: TGCGCCAGCAGCCAAGAACGCTATAGCACAGATACGCAGTATTTT.

This clone was found a few times. V usage is TRBV5-1 and J usage is TRBJ1-4; TRBD1 is a possible D gene (6 bases). Germline CDR1 SGHRS, CDR2 YFSETQ. The CDR3 totals 17 residues. V dropped 2 bases and J dropped 8 bases, with 22 bases sitting between them. CDR3 amino acids: CASSLTLTGQLQEKLFF. The DNA of the CDR3 is TGCGCCAGCAGCTTAACGCTTACGGGACAACTTCAGGAAAAACTGTTTTTT.

The rearrangement uses TRBV3-1 (or the pseudogene TRBV3-2) and TRBJ1-2; weak D call: TRBD1 (6 bases). The germline gives CDR1 LGHDT, CDR2 YNNKEL (reference sequence). The CDR3 contains 13 residues. With 7 bases removed from V and 7 bases from J, the gap between germline ends came to 16 bases. The CDR3 loop reads CASTLQSGAGYTF. CDR3 bases: TGTGCCAGCACTCTCCAATCAGGGGCTGGCTACACCTTC.

This chain uses TRBV5-1 with TRBJ2-7, with a possible D match to TRBD2 (5 bases). V was shortened by 0 bases and J by 7 bases, with 5 bases between the two germline ends. The germline CDR1 and CDR2 sequences are SGHRS and YFSETQ. This CDR3 spans 11 amino acids. The CDR3 region is CASSLAGEQYF. The DNA of the CDR3 is TGCGCCAGCAGCTTGGCGGGGGAGCAGTACTTC.

The chain links TRBV7-9 to TRBJ2-7, with 7 bases that match TRBD2. V was clipped by 5 bases and J by 7 bases; unmatched bases: 11. The V gene's germline CDR1 is SEHNR and CDR2 FQNEAQ (reference sequence). CDR3 length: 14 amino acids. In DNA, the CDR3 is TGTGCCAGCAGCCCTCCGGGGGGTGTCTTTGAGCAGTACTTC. It is translated as CASSPPGGVFEQYF. The variable domain in full, completed from reference TRBV7-9 and TRBJ2-7, reads DTGVSQNPRHKITKRGQNVTFRCDPISEHNRLYWYRQTLGQGPEFLTYFQNEAQLEKSRLLSDRFSAERPKGSFSTLEIQRTEQGDSAMYLCASSPPGGVFEQYFGPGTRLTVT.

The chain couples TRBV7-8 to TRBJ2-1; a weak D match, TRBD2 (6 bases). CDR3 length equals 14 residues. Germline CDR1 reads SGHVS; CDR2 reads FQNEAQ. Trimming took 5 bases from V and 10 from J, leaving 18 bases between them. CDR3 nucleotides: TGTGCCAGCAGCACCTACTCCAGGGCGGGGGAGCAGTTCTTC. Translation gives CASSTYSRAGEQFF.

Only a few counts were recorded for this clone. The rearrangement links TRBV3-1 (or the pseudogene TRBV3-2) to TRBJ2-7; the D gene is possibly TRBD1 (6 bases). Trimming took off 1 base at V and 5 bases at J, with 15 bases between the two ends. CDR1 LGHDT and CDR2 YNNKEL come from the germline V gene (reference sequence). CDR3 length equals 15 residues. The CDR3 DNA sequence: TGTGCCAGCAGCCAAGGTGTCACAGGGACGGACGAGCAGTACTTC. It encodes CASSQGVTGTDEQYF.

The chain employs TRBV15 and TRBJ1-3; 9 bases line up with TRBD1. CDR1 and CDR2 (germline): LNHNV, YYDKDF (reference sequence). Trimming at V came to 1 base and at J to 2 bases, leaving 0 bases not matched to a gene. The CDR3 covers 15 residues. The CDR3 DNA follows: TGTGCCACCAGCAGAGGGACAGGGGCTGGAAACACCATATATTTT. Translating it yields CATSRGTGAGNTIYF.

The chain employs TRBV28 and TRBJ2-3; TRBD2 is a possible D gene (6 bases). The CDR3 loop spans 15 amino acids. The germline V gene encodes CDR1 MDHEN and CDR2 SYDVKM. Trimming cost V 6 bases and J 0 bases, with 13 bases left between them. This chain's CDR3 is CASRLGTFSTDTQYF. CDR3 bases: TGTGCCAGCAGGCTCGGGACTTTTAGCACAGATACGCAGTATTTT.